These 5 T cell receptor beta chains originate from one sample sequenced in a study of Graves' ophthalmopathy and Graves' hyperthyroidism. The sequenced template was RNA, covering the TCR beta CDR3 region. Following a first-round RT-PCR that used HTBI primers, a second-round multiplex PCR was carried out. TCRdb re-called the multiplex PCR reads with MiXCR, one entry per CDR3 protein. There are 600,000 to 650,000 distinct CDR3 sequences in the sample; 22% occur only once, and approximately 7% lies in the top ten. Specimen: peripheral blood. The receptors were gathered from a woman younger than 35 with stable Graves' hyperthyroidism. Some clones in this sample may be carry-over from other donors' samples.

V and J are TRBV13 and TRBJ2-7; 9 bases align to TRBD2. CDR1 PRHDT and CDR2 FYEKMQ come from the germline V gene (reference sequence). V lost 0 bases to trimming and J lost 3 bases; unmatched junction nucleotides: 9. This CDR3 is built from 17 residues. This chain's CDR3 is CASSLGAASGMVYEQYF. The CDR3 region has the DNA TGTGCCAGCAGCTTAGGAGCGGCTAGCGGGATGGTCTACGAGCAGTACTTC.

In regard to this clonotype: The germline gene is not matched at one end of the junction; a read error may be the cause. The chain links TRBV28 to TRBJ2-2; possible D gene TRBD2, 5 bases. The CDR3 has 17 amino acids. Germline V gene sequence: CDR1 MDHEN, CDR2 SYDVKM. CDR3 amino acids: CASRTHLGRVNTGDLFF. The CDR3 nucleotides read TGTGCCAGCAGAACACACCTCGGACGGGTAAACACCGGGGATCTGTTTTTT. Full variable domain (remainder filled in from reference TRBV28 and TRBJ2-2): DVKVTQSSRYLVKRTGEKVFLECVQDMDHENMFWYRQDPGLGLRLIYFSYDVKMKEKGDIPEGYSVSREKKERFSLILESASTNQTSMYLCASRTHLGRVNTGDLFFGEGSRLTVL.

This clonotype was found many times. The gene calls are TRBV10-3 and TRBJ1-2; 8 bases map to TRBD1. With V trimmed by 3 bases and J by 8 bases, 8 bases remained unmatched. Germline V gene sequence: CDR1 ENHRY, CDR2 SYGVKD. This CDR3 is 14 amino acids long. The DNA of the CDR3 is TGTGCCATCAGTGACGGACAGGGTACGAGGGGCTACACCTTC. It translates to CAISDGQGTRGYTF.

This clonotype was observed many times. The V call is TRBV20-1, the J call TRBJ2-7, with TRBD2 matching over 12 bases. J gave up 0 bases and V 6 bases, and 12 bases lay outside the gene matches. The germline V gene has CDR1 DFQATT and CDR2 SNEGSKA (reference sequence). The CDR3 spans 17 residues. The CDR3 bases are TGCAGTGCACCGACTAGCGGGAGTTTCCTTTTCTCCTACGAGCAGTACTTC. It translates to CSAPTSGSFLFSYEQYF.

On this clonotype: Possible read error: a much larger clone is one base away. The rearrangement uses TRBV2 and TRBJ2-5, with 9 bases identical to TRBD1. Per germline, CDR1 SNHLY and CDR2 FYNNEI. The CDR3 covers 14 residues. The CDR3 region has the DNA TGTGCCTCCCGGACGGGGACAGGGCAAGAGACCCAGCACTTC. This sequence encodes CASRTGTGQETQHF. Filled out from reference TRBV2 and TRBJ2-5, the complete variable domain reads EPEVTQTPSHQVTQMGQEVILRCVPISNHLYFYWYRQILGQKVEFLVSFYNNEISEKSEIFDDQFSVERPDGSNFTLKIRSTKLEDSAMYFCASRTGTGQETQHFGPGTRLLVL.